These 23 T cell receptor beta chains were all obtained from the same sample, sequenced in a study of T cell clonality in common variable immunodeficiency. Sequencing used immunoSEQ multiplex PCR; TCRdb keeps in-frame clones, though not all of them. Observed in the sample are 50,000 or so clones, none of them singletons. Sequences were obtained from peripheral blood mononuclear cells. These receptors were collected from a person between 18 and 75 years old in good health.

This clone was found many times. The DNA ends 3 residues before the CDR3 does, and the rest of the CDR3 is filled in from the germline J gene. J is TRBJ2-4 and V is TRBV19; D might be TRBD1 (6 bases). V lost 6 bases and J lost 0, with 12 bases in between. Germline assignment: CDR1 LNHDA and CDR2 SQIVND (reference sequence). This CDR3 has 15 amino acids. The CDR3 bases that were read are TGTGCCAGTAGCACAGACAGGTTAGCCAAAAACATT. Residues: CASSTDRLAKNI. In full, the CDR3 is CASSTDRLAKNIQYF.

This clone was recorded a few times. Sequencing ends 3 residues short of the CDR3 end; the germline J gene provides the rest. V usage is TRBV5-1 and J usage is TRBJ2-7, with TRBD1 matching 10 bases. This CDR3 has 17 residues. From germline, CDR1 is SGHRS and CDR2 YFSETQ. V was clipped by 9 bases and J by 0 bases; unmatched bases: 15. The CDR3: CANGMEGQGHFSYEQYF. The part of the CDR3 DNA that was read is TGCGCCAACGGCATGGAGGGACAGGGGCATTTCTCCTACGAG. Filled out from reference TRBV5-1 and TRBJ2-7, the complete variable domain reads KAGVTQTPRYLIKTRGQQVTLSCSPISGHRSVSWYQQTPGQGLQFLFEYFSETQRNKGNFPGRFSGRQFSNSRSEMNVSTLELGDSALYLCANGMEGQGHFSYEQYFGPGTRLTVT.

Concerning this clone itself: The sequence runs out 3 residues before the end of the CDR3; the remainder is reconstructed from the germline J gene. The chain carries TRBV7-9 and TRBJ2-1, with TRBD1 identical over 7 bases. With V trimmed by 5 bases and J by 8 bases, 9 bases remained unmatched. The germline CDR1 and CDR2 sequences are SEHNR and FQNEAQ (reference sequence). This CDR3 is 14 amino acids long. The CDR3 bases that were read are TGTGCCAGCAGCCCTACAATAGGGGGCCATGAG. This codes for CASSPTIGGHE. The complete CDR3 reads CASSPTIGGHEQFF.

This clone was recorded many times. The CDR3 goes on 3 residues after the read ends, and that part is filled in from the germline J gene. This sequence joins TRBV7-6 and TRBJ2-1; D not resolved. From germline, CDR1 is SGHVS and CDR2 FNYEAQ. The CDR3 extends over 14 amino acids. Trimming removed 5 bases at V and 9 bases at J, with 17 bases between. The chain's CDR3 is CASSLGMPSVEQFF. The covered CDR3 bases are TGTGCCAGCAGCCTCGGTATGCCTAGTGTTGAG. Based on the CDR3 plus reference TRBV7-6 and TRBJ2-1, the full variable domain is GAGVSQSPRYKVTKRGQDVALRCDPISGHVSLYWYRQALGQGPEFLTYFNYEAQQDKSGLPNDRFSAERPEGSISTLTIQRTEQRDSAMYRCASSLGMPSVEQFFGPGTRLTVL.

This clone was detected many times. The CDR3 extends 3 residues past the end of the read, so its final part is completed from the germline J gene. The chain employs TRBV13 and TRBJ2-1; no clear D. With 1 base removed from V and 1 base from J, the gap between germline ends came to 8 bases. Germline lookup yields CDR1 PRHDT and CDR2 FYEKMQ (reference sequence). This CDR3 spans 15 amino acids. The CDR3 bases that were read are TGTGCCAGCAGCTTAGTGGCGGATTCCTACAATGAG. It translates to CASSLVADSYNE. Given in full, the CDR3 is CASSLVADSYNEQFF.

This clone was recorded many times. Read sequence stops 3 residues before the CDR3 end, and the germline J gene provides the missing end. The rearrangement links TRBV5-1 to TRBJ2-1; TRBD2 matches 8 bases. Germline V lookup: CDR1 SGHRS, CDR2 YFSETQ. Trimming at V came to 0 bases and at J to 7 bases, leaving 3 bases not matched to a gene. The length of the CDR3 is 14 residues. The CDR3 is CASSLASGSNEQFF. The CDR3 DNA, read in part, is TGCGCCAGCAGCTTGGCCAGCGGGAGTAATGAG.

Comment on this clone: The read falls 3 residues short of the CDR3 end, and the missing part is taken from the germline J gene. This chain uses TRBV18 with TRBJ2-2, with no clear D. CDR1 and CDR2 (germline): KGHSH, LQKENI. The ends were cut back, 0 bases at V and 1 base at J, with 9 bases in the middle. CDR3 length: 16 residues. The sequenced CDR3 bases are TGTGCCAGCTCACCACCAGGTCGTCAGAACACCGGGGAG. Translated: CASSPPGRQNTGE. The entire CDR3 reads CASSPPGRQNTGELFF.

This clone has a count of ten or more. CDR3: CASSPTGLAGELFF. The DNA read from the CDR3 is TGTGCCAGCAGCCCGACAGGCTTAGCCGGGGAG. V and J are TRBV3-1 (or the pseudogene TRBV3-2) and TRBJ2-2; tentative D call: TRBD1 (6 bases). The CDR3 goes on 3 residues after the read ends, and that part is filled in from the germline J gene. The CDR3 extends over 14 amino acids. The V gene's germline CDR1 is LGHDT and CDR2 YNNKEL (reference sequence). Trimming shortened V by 4 bases and J by 6 bases, and 12 bases separated the two germline ends.

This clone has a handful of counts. This CDR3 is CASSLLGQVQETQYF. Partial CDR3 DNA: TGCGCCAGCAGCTTGCTGGGACAAGTACAAGAGACC. The J gene is TRBJ2-5, the V gene TRBV5-1, with D perhaps matching TRBD1 (6 bases). The sequenced fragment ends 3 residues before the CDR3 boundary, so the rest is inferred from the germline J gene. The CDR3 totals 15 residues. CDR1 is SGHRS, CDR2 YFSETQ, per germline. Between the trimmed V and J ends, which lost 1 base and 2 bases, there was a span of 12 bases.

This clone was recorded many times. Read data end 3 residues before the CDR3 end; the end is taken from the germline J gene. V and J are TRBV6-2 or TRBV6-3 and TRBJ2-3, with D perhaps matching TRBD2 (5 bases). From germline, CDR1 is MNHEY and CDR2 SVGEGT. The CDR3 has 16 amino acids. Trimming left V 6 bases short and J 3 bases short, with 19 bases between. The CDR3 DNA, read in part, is TGTGCCAGCAGGCAGAGTAGAGTGGTAGCGACAGATACG. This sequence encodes CASRQSRVVATDT. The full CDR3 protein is CASRQSRVVATDTQYF.

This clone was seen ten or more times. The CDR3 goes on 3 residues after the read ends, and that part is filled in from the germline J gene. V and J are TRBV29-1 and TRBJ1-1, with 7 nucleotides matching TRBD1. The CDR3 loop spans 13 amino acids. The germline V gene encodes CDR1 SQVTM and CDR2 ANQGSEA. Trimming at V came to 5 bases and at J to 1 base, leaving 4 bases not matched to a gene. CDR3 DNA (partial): TGCAGCGTTCTACAGGGGTGGAACACTGAA. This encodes CSVLQGWNTE. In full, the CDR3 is CSVLQGWNTEAFF.

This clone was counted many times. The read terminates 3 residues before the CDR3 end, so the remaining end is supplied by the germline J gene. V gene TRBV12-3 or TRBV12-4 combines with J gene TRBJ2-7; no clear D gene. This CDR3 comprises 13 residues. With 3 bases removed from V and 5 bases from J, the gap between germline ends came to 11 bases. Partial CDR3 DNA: TGTGCCAGCAGTTTGAACCGAGAGCACGAG. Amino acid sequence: CASSLNREHE. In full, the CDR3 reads CASSLNREHEQYF.

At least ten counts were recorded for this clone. The CDR3 here is CSVAQVSGNTIYF. CDR3 DNA (partial): TGCAGCGTGGCACAGGTCTCTGGAAACACC. The genes are TRBV29-1 and TRBJ1-3; D is perhaps TRBD1 (5 bases). The sequenced fragment ends 3 residues before the CDR3 boundary, so the rest is inferred from the germline J gene. The germline CDR1 and CDR2 sequences are SQVTM and ANQGSEA. V was pared by 6 bases and J by 0 bases, with 9 bases between. This CDR3 region has 13 residues. The entire variable domain, with the rest obtained from reference TRBV29-1 and TRBJ1-3, is as follows: SAVISQKPSRDICQRGTSLTIQCQVDSQVTMMFWYRQQPGQSLTLIATANQGSEATYESGFVIDKFPISRPNLTFSTLTVSNMSPEDSSIYLCSVAQVSGNTIYFGEGSWLTVV.

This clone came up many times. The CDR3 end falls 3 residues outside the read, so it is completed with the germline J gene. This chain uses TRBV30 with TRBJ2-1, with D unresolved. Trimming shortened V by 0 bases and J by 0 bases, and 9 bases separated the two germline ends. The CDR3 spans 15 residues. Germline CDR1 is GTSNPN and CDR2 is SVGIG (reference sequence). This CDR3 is CAWSVDKSSYNEQFF. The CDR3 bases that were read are TGTGCCTGGAGTGTAGACAAGAGCTCCTACAATGAG.

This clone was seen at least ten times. CDR3 bases read: TGTGCCAGCAGGGTAGCGTCTTCCTACGAG. Translation gives CASRVASSYE. The entire CDR3 is CASRVASSYEQYF. This chain connects TRBV12-3 or TRBV12-4 to TRBJ2-7; a possible D gene is TRBD2 (5 bases). The read stops 3 residues short of the end of the CDR3; the missing end is completed from the germline J gene. This CDR3 is 13 amino acids long. The germline V and J ends were trimmed by 6 bases and 1 base, with 10 bases remaining between them.

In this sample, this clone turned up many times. The DNA read from the CDR3 is TGCAGTGCTAGAGGGGCGGGAGGAACCTACGAG. This codes for CSARGAGGTYE. The entire CDR3 protein is CSARGAGGTYEQYF. The genes are TRBV20-1 and TRBJ2-7; 8 nucleotides align to TRBD2. The sequenced fragment ends 3 residues before the CDR3 boundary, so the rest is inferred from the germline J gene. Germline V lookup: CDR1 DFQATT, CDR2 SNEGSKA (reference sequence). The CDR3 runs to 14 residues. V was pared by 1 base and J by 2 bases, with 4 bases of the junction left unmatched.

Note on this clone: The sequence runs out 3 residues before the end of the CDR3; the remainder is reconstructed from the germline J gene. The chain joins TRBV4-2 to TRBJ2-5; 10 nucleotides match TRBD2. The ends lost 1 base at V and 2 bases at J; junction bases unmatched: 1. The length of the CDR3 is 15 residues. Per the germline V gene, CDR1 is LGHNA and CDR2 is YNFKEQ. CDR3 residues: CASSQVLAGQETQYF. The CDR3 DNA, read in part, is TGTGCCAGCAGCCAAGTACTAGCGGGACAAGAGACC.

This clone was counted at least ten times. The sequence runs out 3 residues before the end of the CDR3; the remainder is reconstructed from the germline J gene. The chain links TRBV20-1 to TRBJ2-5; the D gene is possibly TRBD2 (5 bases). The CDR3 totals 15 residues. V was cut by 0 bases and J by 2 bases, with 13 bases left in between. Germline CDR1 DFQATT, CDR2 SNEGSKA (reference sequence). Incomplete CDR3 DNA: TGCAGTGCTAGAGATCAGAGGGCAGGACAAGAGACC. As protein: CSARDQRAGQET. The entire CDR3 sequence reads CSARDQRAGQETQYF.

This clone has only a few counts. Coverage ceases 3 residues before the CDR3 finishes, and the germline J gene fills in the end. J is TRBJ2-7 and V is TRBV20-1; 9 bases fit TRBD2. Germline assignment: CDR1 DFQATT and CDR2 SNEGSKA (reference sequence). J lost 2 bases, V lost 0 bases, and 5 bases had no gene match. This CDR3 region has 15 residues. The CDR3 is CSARDLRGRAYEQYF. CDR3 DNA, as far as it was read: TGCAGTGCTAGAGATCTACGCGGGAGGGCCTACGAG.

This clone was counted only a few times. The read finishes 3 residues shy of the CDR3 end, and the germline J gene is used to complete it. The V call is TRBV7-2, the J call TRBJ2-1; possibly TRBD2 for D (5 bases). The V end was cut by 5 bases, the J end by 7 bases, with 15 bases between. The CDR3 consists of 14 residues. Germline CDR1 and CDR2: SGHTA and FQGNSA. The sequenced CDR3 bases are TGTGCCAGCAGCGGGGAGAGCGGTAGGAATGAG. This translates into CASSGESGRNE. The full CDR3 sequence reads CASSGESGRNEQFF.

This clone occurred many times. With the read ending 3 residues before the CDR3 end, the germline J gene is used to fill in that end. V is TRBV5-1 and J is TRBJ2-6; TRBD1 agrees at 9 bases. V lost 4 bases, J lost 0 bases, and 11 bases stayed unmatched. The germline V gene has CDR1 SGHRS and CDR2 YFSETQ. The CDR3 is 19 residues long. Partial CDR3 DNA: TGCGCCAGCAGCCCGTACGGGGGACAGGGCCTCTCTGGGGCCAACGTC. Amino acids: CASSPYGGQGLSGANV. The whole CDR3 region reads CASSPYGGQGLSGANVLTF.

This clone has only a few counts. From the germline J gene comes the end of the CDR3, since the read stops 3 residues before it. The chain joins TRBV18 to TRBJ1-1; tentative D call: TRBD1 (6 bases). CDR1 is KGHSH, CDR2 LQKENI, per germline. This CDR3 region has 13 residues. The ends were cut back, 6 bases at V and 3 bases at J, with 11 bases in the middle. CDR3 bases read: TGTGCCAGCTCCAGACAGGCTGACACTGAA. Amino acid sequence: CASSRQADTE. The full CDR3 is CASSRQADTEAFF.

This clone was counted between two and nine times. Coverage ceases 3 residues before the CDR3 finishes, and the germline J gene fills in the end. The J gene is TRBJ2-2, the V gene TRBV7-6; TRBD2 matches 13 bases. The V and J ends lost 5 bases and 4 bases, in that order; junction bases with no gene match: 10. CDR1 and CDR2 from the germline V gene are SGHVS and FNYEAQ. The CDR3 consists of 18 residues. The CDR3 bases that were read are TGTGCCAGCAGCCGGACAGCCGGACTAGCGGGGGTCACCGGGGAG. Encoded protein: CASSRTAGLAGVTGE. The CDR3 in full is CASSRTAGLAGVTGELFF.